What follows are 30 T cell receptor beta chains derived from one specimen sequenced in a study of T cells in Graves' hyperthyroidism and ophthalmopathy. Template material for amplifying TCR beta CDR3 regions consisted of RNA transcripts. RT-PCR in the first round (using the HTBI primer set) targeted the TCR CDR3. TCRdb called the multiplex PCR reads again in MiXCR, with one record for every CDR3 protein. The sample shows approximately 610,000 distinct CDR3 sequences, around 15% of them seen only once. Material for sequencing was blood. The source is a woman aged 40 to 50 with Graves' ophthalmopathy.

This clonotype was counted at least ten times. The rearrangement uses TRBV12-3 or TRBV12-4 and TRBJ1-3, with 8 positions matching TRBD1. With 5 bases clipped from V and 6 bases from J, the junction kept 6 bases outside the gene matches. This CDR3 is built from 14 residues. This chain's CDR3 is CASSPGQGTNTIYF. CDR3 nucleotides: TGTGCCAGCAGTCCCGGACAGGGAACAAACACCATATATTTT.

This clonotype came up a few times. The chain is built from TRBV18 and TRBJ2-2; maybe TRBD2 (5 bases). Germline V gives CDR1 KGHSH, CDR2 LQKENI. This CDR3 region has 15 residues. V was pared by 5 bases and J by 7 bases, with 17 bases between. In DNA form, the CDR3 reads TGTGCCAGCTCAAGGATGGACTTGCCCAGCGGGGAGCTGTTTTTT. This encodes CASSRMDLPSGELFF.

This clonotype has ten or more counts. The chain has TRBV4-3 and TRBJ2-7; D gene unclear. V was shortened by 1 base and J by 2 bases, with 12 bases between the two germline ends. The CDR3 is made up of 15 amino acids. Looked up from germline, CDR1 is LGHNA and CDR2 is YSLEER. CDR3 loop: CASSQAVAETYEQYF. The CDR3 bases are TGCGCCAGCAGCCAAGCGGTTGCGGAGACCTACGAGCAGTACTTC.

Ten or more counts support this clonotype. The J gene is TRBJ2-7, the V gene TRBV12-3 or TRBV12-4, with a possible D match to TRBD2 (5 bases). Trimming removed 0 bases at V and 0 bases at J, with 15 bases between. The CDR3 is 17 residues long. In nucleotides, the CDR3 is TGTGCCAGCAGTTTAGCCCTCAGGACTCCAAGCTCCTACGAGCAGTACTTC. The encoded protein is CASSLALRTPSSYEQYF.

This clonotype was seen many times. The CDR3 nucleotides read TGCGCCAGCAGCTTCATCTCCGGGGAGCTGTTTTTT. It translates to CASSFISGELFF. The gene calls are TRBV5-1 and TRBJ2-2, with unresolved D. Germline V gives CDR1 SGHRS, CDR2 YFSETQ. The V end lost 2 bases, the J end lost 6 bases, and 5 bases lay between the germline ends. This CDR3 is 12 amino acids long.

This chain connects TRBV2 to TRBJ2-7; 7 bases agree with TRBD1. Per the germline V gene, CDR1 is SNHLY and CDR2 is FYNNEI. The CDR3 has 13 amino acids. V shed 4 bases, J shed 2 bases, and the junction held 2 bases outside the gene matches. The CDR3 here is CASSAQGAYEQYF. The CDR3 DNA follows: TGTGCCAGCAGTGCGCAGGGGGCCTACGAGCAGTACTTC.

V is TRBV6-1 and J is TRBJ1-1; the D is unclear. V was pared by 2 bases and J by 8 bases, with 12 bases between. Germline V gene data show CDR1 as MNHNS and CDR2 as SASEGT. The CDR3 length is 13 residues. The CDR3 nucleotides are TGTGCCAGCAGTGAACCCCCTGAGAAAGAAGCTTTCTTT. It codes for CASSEPPEKEAFF.

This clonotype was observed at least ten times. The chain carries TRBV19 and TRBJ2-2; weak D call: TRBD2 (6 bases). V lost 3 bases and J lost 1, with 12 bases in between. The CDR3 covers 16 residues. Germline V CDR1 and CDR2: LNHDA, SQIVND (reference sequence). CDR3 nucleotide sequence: TGTGCCAGTAGTATCGGTCCCGGGAGGAACACCGGGGAGCTGTTTTTT. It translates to CASSIGPGRNTGELFF.

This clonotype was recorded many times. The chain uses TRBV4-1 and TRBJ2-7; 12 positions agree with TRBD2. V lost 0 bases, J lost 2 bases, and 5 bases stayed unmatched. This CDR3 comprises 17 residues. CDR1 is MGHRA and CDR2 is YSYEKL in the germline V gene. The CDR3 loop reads CASSQDPSGRVTYEQYF. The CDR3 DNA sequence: TGCGCCAGCAGCCAAGACCCTAGCGGGAGGGTTACCTACGAGCAGTACTTC.

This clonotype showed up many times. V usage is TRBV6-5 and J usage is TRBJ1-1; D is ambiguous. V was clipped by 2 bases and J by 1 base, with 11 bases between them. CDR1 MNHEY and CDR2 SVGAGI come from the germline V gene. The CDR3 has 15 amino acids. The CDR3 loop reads CASSYEEGPNTEAFF. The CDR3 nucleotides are TGTGCCAGCAGTTACGAGGAGGGCCCGAACACTGAAGCTTTCTTT.

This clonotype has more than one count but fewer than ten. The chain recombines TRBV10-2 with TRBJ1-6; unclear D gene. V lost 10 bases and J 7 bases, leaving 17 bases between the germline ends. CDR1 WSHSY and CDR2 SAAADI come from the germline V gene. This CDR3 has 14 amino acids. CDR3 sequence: CAIRTSDMNSPLHF. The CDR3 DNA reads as TGCGCCATCAGGACCAGCGATATGAATTCACCCCTCCACTTT.

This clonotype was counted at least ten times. CDR3 nucleotides: TGTGCCAGCAGTCTCTCGGGGCCTGAAGCTTTCTTT. It translates to CASSLSGPEAFF. The chain has TRBV12-3 or TRBV12-4 and TRBJ1-1; maybe TRBD1 (5 bases). Trimming took 5 bases from V and 6 from J, leaving 10 bases between them. CDR3 length equals 12 residues.

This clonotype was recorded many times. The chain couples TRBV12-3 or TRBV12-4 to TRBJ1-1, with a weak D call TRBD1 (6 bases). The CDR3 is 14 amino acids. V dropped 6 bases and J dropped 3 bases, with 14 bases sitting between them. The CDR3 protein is CASSRRGGDTEAFF. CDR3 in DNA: TGTGCCAGCAGCAGGAGGGGGGGGGACACTGAAGCTTTCTTT.

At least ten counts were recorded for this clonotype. CDR3 nucleotides: TGTGCCAGCAGCTTAGTGTATGGGGCGATCCGGGAGGGCCGGGACGAGCAGTACTTC. This translates into CASSLVYGAIREGRDEQYF. The V and J genes are TRBV11-2 and TRBJ2-7; 8 bases fit TRBD2. The germline gives CDR1 SGHAT, CDR2 FQNNGV. The CDR3 runs to 19 residues. With 1 base clipped from V and 5 bases from J, the junction kept 19 bases outside the gene matches.

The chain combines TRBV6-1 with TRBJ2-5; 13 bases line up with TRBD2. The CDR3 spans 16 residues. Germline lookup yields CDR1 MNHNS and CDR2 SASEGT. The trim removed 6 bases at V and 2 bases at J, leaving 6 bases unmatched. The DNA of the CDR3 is TGTGCCAGCAGGGAGTGGACTAGCGGGAGACAAGAGACCCAGTACTTC. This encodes CASREWTSGRQETQYF.

The CDR3 DNA reads TGTGCCAGCAGACGGACAGGGGGCAACTCCTACGAGCAGTACTTC. It is translated as CASRRTGGNSYEQYF. This chain joins TRBV6-1 and TRBJ2-7, with 11 positions matching TRBD1. V shed 6 bases and J 0 bases; nucleotides not matched to a gene: 4. The CDR3 is 15 residues long. Germline CDR1 is MNHNS and CDR2 is SASEGT.

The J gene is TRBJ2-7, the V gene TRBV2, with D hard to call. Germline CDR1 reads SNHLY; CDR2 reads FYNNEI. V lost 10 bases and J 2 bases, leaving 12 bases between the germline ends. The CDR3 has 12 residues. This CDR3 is CAIFKGTYEQYF. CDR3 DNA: TGTGCCATCTTTAAGGGTACCTACGAGCAGTACTTC.

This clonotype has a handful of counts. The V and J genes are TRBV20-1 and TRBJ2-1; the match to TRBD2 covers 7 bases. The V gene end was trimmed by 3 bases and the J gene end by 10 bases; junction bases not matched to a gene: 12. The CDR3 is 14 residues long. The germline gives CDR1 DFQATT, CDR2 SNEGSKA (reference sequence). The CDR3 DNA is TGCAGTGCTAGTAGTCTAGCGGCCAAGGAGGAGCAGTTCTTC. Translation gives CSASSLAAKEEQFF.

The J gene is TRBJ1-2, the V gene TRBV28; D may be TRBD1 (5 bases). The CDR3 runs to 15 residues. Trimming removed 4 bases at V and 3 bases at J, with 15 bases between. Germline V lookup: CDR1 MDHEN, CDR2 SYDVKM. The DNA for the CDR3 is TGTGCCAGCAGTTCCGGGGCCGGGTACGACTATGGCTACACCTTC. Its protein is CASSSGAGYDYGYTF.

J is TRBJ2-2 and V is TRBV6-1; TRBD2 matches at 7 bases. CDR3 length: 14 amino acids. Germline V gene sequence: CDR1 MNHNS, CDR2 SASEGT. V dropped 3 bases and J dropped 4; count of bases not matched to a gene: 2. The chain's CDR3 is CASSDTSVTGELFF. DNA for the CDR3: TGTGCCAGCAGTGATACTAGCGTCACCGGGGAGCTGTTTTTT.

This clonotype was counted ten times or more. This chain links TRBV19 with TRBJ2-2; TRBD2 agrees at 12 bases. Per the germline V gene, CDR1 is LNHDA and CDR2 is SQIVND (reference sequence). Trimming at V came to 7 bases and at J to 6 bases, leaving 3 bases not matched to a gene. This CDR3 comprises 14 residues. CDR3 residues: CASMTSGSAGELFF. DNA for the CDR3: TGTGCCAGTATGACTAGCGGGAGCGCCGGGGAGCTGTTTTTT.

The CDR3: CASSQPGLAGRYEQYF. The CDR3 DNA follows: TGTGCCAGCAGTCAGCCCGGACTAGCGGGAAGGTACGAGCAGTACTTC. The chain carries TRBV11-2 and TRBJ2-7; 12 bases fit TRBD2. The germline CDR1 and CDR2 sequences are SGHAT and FQNNGV. Losses at the gene ends were 6 bases for V and 4 bases for J; bases not matched to a gene: 10. This CDR3 contains 16 residues.

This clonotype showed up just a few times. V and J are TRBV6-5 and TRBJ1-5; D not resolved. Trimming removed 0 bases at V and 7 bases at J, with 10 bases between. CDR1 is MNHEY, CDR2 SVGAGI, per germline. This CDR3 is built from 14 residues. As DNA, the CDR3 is TGTGCCAGCAGTTACTCGAGTTACAGCCAGCCCCAGCATTTT. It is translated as CASSYSSYSQPQHF.

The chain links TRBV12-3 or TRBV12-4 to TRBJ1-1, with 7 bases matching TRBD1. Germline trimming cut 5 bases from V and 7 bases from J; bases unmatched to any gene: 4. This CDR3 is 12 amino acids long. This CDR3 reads CASSVGDSEAFF. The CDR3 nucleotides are TGTGCCAGCAGTGTTGGGGACAGTGAAGCTTTCTTT.

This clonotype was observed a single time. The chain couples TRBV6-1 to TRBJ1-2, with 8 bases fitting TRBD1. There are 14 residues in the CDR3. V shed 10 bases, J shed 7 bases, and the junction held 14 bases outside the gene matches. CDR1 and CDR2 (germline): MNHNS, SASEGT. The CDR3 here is CATLRGDRGSGYTF. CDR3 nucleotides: TGTGCCACCCTGCGTGGTGACAGGGGCAGTGGCTACACCTTC.

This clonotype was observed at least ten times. CDR3 loop: CASSGPTDTQYF. The DNA for the CDR3 is TGTGCCAGCAGCGGCCCCACAGATACGCAGTATTTT. The chain carries TRBV7-2 and TRBJ2-3; D is unresolved. Deletions cut 5 bases from V and 2 bases from J, with 5 bases between. From germline, CDR1 is SGHTA and CDR2 FQGNSA. The CDR3 is made up of 12 amino acids.

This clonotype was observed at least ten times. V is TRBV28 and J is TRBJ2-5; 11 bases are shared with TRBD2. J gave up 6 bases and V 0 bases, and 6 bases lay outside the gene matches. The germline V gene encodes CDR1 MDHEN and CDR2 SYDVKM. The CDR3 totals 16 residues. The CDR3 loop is CASSLWAPSGRQTQYF. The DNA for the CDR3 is TGTGCCAGCAGTTTATGGGCCCCTAGCGGGAGGCAGACCCAGTACTTC. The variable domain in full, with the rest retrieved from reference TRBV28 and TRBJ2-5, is DVKVTQSSRYLVKRTGEKVFLECVQDMDHENMFWYRQDPGLGLRLIYFSYDVKMKEKGDIPEGYSVSREKKERFSLILESASTNQTSMYLCASSLWAPSGRQTQYFGPGTRLLVL.

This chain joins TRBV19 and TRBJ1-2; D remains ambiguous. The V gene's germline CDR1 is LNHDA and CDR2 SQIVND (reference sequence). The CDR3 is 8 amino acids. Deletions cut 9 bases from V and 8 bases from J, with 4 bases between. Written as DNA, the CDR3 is TGTGCCAGGGGCGGCTACACCTTC. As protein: CARGGYTF.

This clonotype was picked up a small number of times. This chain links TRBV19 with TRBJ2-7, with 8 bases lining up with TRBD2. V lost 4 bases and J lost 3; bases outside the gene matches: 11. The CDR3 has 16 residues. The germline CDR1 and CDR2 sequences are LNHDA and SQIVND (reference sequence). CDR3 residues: CASSKGPTSDFYEQYF. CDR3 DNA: TGTGCCAGTAGTAAGGGCCCGACTAGCGACTTCTACGAGCAGTACTTC.

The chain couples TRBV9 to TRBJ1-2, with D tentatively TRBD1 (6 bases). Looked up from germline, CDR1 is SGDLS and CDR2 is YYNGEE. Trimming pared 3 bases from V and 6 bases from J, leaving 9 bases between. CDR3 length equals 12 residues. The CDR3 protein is CASSGQENGYTF. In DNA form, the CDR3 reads TGTGCCAGCAGCGGACAGGAAAATGGCTACACCTTC.